One and the same sample provided the 13 T cell receptor beta chains below, sequenced in a study of blood T cell repertoires in COVID-19. Sequencing used immunoSEQ multiplex PCR; TCRdb keeps in-frame clones, though not all of them. In the table there are some 190,000 clones, more than 75% of which are singletons. Material for sequencing was peripheral blood. These TCRs come from a human donor in a cohort sampled during active COVID-19.

This chain links TRBV18 with TRBJ1-1; perhaps TRBD1 as D (5 bases). This CDR3 region has 15 residues. Trimming shortened V by 0 bases and J by 3 bases, and 11 bases separated the two germline ends. Germline V CDR1 and CDR2: KGHSH, LQKENI. The CDR3 nucleotides are TGTGCCAGCTCACCACCGGCAGGGTGGGACACTGAAGCTTTCTTT. Amino acid sequence: CASSPPAGWDTEAFF. The variable domain in full, completed from reference TRBV18 and TRBJ1-1, reads NAGVMQNPRHLVRRRGQEARLRCSPMKGHSHVYWYRQLPEEGLKFMVYLQKENIIDESGMPKERFSAEFPKEGPSILRIQQVVRGDSAAYFCASSPPAGWDTEAFFGQGTRLTVV.

About this clone: Other nucleotide sequences from this sample produce the same CDR3. The rearrangement uses TRBV4-3 and TRBJ1-1; TRBD1 agrees at 7 bases. CDR3 length: 15 residues. Looked up from germline, CDR1 is LGHNA and CDR2 is YSLEER. V shed 0 bases, J shed 1 base, and the junction held 2 bases outside the gene matches. CDR3 DNA sequence: TGCGCCAGCAGCCAAGATGGGACAGCGAACACTGAAGCTTTCTTT. It translates to CASSQDGTANTEAFF.

This chain joins TRBV7-9 and TRBJ2-1, with a tentative D call TRBD2 (5 bases). V was shortened by 5 bases and J by 7 bases, with 12 bases between the two germline ends. The CDR3 has 13 amino acids. Germline V gene data show CDR1 as SEHNR and CDR2 as FQNEAQ (reference sequence). The CDR3 nucleotides read TGTGCCAGCAGCGTACGAGGGAGTAATGAGCAGTTCTTC. Residues: CASSVRGSNEQFF.

The gene calls are TRBV24-1 and TRBJ1-5; D is perhaps TRBD1 (6 bases). Germline V gene sequence: CDR1 KGHDR, CDR2 SFDVKD. This CDR3 comprises 15 residues. The germline V and J ends were trimmed by 4 bases and 5 bases, with 14 bases remaining between them. The DNA for the CDR3 is TGTGCCACCAGTGAAGGGGGAGGGGCAGATCAGCCCCAGCATTTT. It encodes CATSEGGGADQPQHF.

CDR3 DNA: TGTGCCAGCAGCTTAGTTGGAGGGTCTTACAATGAGCAGTTCTTC. This codes for CASSLVGGSYNEQFF. The rearrangement joins TRBV11-2 to TRBJ2-1; TRBD2 might be the D (6 bases). This CDR3 comprises 15 residues. The V end lost 1 base, the J end lost 4 bases, and 11 bases lay between the germline ends. Germline CDR1 and CDR2: SGHAT and FQNNGV.

The genes are TRBV28 and TRBJ1-4, with 8 bases fitting TRBD1. This CDR3 is built from 16 residues. Unmatched junction bases numbered 14, after V lost 6 bases and J lost 8 bases. CDR1 is MDHEN and CDR2 is SYDVKM in the germline V gene. The CDR3 DNA sequence: TGTGCCAGCAGCCTTTTCGGACAGGGCGGGAAAGAAAAACTGTTTTTT. Translating gives CASSLFGQGGKEKLFF.

This clone was counted a single time. The chain has TRBV19 and TRBJ1-4; D perhaps matches TRBD1 (6 bases). CDR1 LNHDA and CDR2 SQIVND come from the germline V gene (reference sequence). Deletions cut 5 bases from V and 3 bases from J, with 13 bases between. This CDR3 comprises 15 residues. DNA for the CDR3: TGTGCCAGTAGTCCTACAGGGTTGGCTAATGAAAAACTGTTTTTT. This codes for CASSPTGLANEKLFF.

The rearrangement links TRBV4-3 to TRBJ1-1, with a tentative D call TRBD1 (5 bases). The CDR3 is made up of 14 amino acids. V gave up 0 bases and J gave up 8 bases, with 13 bases separating them. In germline, CDR1 is LGHNA, CDR2 YSLEER. The CDR3 loop reads CASSQDISGVEAFF. The CDR3 DNA reads as TGCGCCAGCAGCCAAGATATATCGGGGGTCGAAGCTTTCTTT.

CDR3 protein: CAVTGTSDSYEQYF. Written as DNA, the CDR3 is TGTGCCGTAACCGGGACTAGCGACTCCTACGAGCAGTACTTC. The chain links TRBV6-5 to TRBJ2-7; 10 nucleotides line up with TRBD2. This CDR3 has 14 residues. V was clipped by 11 bases and J by 0 bases; unmatched bases: 7. CDR1 and CDR2 (germline): MNHEY, SVGAGI.

V and J are TRBV19 and TRBJ1-2; TRBD1 might be the D (5 bases). V was trimmed by 5 bases and J by 4 bases, leaving 20 bases between them. The germline V gene encodes CDR1 LNHDA and CDR2 SQIVND (reference sequence). This CDR3 region has 16 residues. The chain's CDR3 is CASSYNAQGGGYGYTF. The CDR3 DNA reads TGTGCCAGTAGTTATAACGCCCAGGGAGGTGGCTATGGCTACACCTTC.

V gene TRBV7-2 combines with J gene TRBJ2-1; perhaps TRBD2 as D (6 bases). Trimming left V 4 bases short and J 9 bases short, with 19 bases between. CDR3 length equals 15 residues. CDR1 is SGHTA, CDR2 FQGNSA, per germline. The CDR3 nucleotides read TGTGCCAGCAGCTCCCGACTAGGAGTGGCGGCTGAGCAGTTCTTC. Encoded protein: CASSSRLGVAAEQFF. Based on the CDR3 plus reference TRBV7-2 and TRBJ2-1, the full variable domain is GAGVSQSPSNKVTEKGKDVELRCDPISGHTALYWYRQSLGQGLEFLIYFQGNSAPDKSGLPSDRFSAERTGGSVSTLTIQRTQQEDSAVYLCASSSRLGVAAEQFFGPGTRLTVL.

The chain combines TRBV29-1 with TRBJ2-7; 7 bases align to TRBD1. The germline V gene has CDR1 SQVTM and CDR2 ANQGSEA. V shed 6 bases and J 3 bases; nucleotides not matched to a gene: 14. The CDR3 extends over 15 amino acids. The CDR3 here is CSVREQGSTNYEQYF. CDR3 coding DNA: TGCAGCGTCAGAGAACAGGGGTCTACTAACTACGAGCAGTACTTC.

The chain carries TRBV19 and TRBJ2-7; 8 bases line up with TRBD1. V trimming: 10 bases; J trimming: 2 bases; junction bases outside the gene matches: 4. Germline V gives CDR1 LNHDA, CDR2 SQIVND (reference sequence). There are 12 residues in the CDR3. CDR3 loop: CATADRAYEQYF. The CDR3 coding sequence is TGTGCCACGGCGGACAGGGCCTACGAGCAGTACTTC.